One sample yielded the 29 T cell receptor beta chains listed below, sequenced in a study of shared clonotypes between healthy human individuals. Libraries were prepared by immunoSEQ multiplex PCR; TCRdb keeps only in-frame clonotypes and omits some of them. The sample records about 1.1 million clones, approximately 80% being singletons. Input material: memory CD4+ T cells from PBMCs. Described subset: CD45RA-negative fraction. The receptors here all came from a man between 18 and 29 years old in good health. Some clones in this sample may be carry-over from other donors' samples.

This chain uses TRBV15 with TRBJ2-3; D unclear. Looked up from germline, CDR1 is LNHNV and CDR2 is YYDKDF (reference sequence). The V end was cut by 1 base, the J end by 4 bases, with 6 bases between. The CDR3 runs 13 residues. DNA of the CDR3: TGTGCCACCAGCAGAGTGGGATCAGATACGCAGTATTTT. This codes for CATSRVGSDTQYF. The full variable domain, rest sourced from reference TRBV15 and TRBJ2-3, is DAMVIQNPRYQVTQFGKPVTLSCSQTLNHNVMYWYQQKSSQAPKLLFHYYDKDFNNEADTPDNFQSRRPNTSFCFLDIRSPGLGDTAMYLCATSRVGSDTQYFGPGTRLTVL.

This clone was seen more than once but under ten times. The chain couples TRBV29-1 to TRBJ1-2; TRBD1 aligns across 7 bases. The CDR3 has 12 amino acids. V gave up 0 bases and J gave up 10 bases; unmatched junction bases: 5. Germline V lookup: CDR1 SQVTM, CDR2 ANQGSEA. CDR3 in amino acids: CSVEDQGVDYTF. The CDR3 DNA reads TGCAGCGTTGAAGATCAGGGGGTGGACTACACCTTC.

The V call is TRBV11-3, the J call TRBJ2-7; D ambiguous. The CDR3 has 13 residues. Trimming removed 1 base from V and 7 bases from J, with 11 bases in between. Germline CDR1 SGHNT, CDR2 YENEEA. The CDR3 is CASSLGLLGEQYF. CDR3 in DNA: TGTGCCAGCAGCTTAGGACTTCTGGGGGAGCAGTACTTC.

In its sample, this clone was seen a few times. This chain uses TRBV5-5 with TRBJ2-7; 7 bases agree with TRBD2. The CDR3 is 15 residues long. Germline V gene lookup returns CDR1 SGHKS and CDR2 YYEKEE (reference sequence). V dropped 0 bases and J dropped 1; count of bases not matched to a gene: 4. The CDR3: CASSLAGGISYEQYF. Written as DNA, the CDR3 is TGTGCCAGCAGCTTGGCGGGGGGAATATCCTACGAGCAGTACTTC.

The rearrangement links TRBV5-1 to TRBJ2-2, with D hard to call. V was trimmed by 0 bases and J by 7 bases, leaving 10 bases between them. Germline loops: CDR1 SGHRS, CDR2 YFSETQ. This CDR3 region has 14 residues. The DNA of the CDR3 is TGCGCCAGCAGCTTGGCGTTTCGGAGCGGGGAGCTGTTTTTT. It codes for CASSLAFRSGELFF.

This chain connects TRBV28 to TRBJ1-1; 7 bases fit TRBD1. Unmatched junction bases numbered 10, after V lost 5 bases and J lost 1 base. The CDR3 has 16 amino acids. The V gene's germline CDR1 is MDHEN and CDR2 SYDVKM. This CDR3 reads CASSPWDSTSNTEAFF. For the CDR3, the DNA is TGTGCCAGCAGTCCCTGGGACAGTACTTCGAACACTGAAGCTTTCTTT.

The chain has TRBV9 and TRBJ2-6; 7 nucleotides line up with TRBD1. Germline V gives CDR1 SGDLS, CDR2 YYNGEE. The trim removed 0 bases at V and 0 bases at J, leaving 3 bases unmatched. This CDR3 is 17 amino acids long. The CDR3 DNA follows: TGTGCCAGCAGCGTAGTGGGGACAGTCTCTGGGGCCAACGTCCTGACTTTC. Amino acids: CASSVVGTVSGANVLTF.

The chain links TRBV10-1 to TRBJ1-1; 11 bases agree with TRBD1. The ends lost 4 bases at V and 4 bases at J; junction bases unmatched: 14. The CDR3 is made up of 18 amino acids. Germline V CDR1 and CDR2: WNHNN, SYGVQD (reference sequence). As DNA, the CDR3 is TGCGCCAGCAGTGTTCCCGGTGCGGACAGGGGGCTAACCACTGAAGCTTTCTTT. It codes for CASSVPGADRGLTTEAFF.

In DNA, the CDR3 is TGTGCCAGCAGCAGGGAGCGCGCCCGGGGGACTGAAGCTTTCTTT. Protein sequence: CASSRERARGTEAFF. V usage is TRBV7-2 and J usage is TRBJ1-1; D possibly corresponds to TRBD1 (5 bases). CDR1 SGHTA and CDR2 FQGNSA come from the germline V gene. Trimming took off 5 bases at V and 5 bases at J, with 18 bases between the two ends. This CDR3 comprises 15 residues. Full variable domain (rest looked up from reference TRBV7-2 and TRBJ1-1): GAGVSQSPSNKVTEKGKDVELRCDPISGHTALYWYRQSLGQGLEFLIYFQGNSAPDKSGLPSDRFSAERTGGSVSTLTIQRTQQEDSAVYLCASSRERARGTEAFFGQGTRLTVV.

The chain joins TRBV27 to TRBJ2-3, with D possibly matching TRBD2 (5 bases). Germline V gives CDR1 MNHEY, CDR2 SMNVEV (reference sequence). V was clipped by 8 bases and J by 2 bases, with 14 bases between them. This CDR3 has 14 residues. The CDR3 protein is CASGRSGATDTQYF. CDR3 coding DNA: TGTGCCAGCGGGCGCAGCGGAGCCACAGATACGCAGTATTTT.

The chain recombines TRBV28 with TRBJ2-7; 9 bases line up with TRBD2. CDR1 is MDHEN, CDR2 SYDVKM, per germline. This CDR3 has 15 residues. The ends lost 3 bases at V and 4 bases at J; junction bases unmatched: 7. This CDR3 is CASSFQTSGLYEQYF. The CDR3 region has the DNA TGTGCCAGCAGTTTCCAGACTAGCGGCTTATACGAGCAGTACTTC.

The genes are TRBV5-1 and TRBJ2-5; D tentatively fits TRBD1 or TRBD2 (5 bases each). The germline gives CDR1 SGHRS, CDR2 YFSETQ. This CDR3 is built from 20 residues. The V end lost 4 bases, the J end lost 2 bases, and 30 bases lay between the germline ends. In DNA form, the CDR3 reads TGCGCCAGCAGCCCCACATCACCGGGGACCCCCGGGCCGGCACAAGAGACCCAGTACTTC. Residues: CASSPTSPGTPGPAQETQYF.

The table lists this clone with a count of one. This rearrangement joins TRBV5-1 to TRBJ2-3; D remains ambiguous. The CDR3 totals 15 residues. Germline CDR1 is SGHRS and CDR2 is YFSETQ. V was pared by 4 bases and J by 0 bases, with 12 bases between. Here the CDR3 reads CASSVVPESTDTQYF. Written as DNA, the CDR3 is TGCGCCAGCAGCGTCGTTCCGGAAAGCACAGATACGCAGTATTTT.

The chain joins TRBV7-9 to TRBJ1-2; no clear D gene. Germline CDR1 SEHNR, CDR2 FQNEAQ (reference sequence). With 5 bases removed from V and 5 bases from J, the gap between germline ends came to 12 bases. The CDR3 covers 13 residues. The CDR3 coding sequence is TGTGCCAGCAGCGTCCGGGAAGTTTATGGCTACACCTTC. Residues: CASSVREVYGYTF.

The chain employs TRBV7-2 and TRBJ2-3; no clear D gene. Germline-derived CDR1 and CDR2 are SGHTA and FQGNSA. The germline V and J ends were trimmed by 3 bases and 1 base, with 8 bases remaining between them. CDR3 size: 14 residues. This chain's CDR3 is CASSFNSRTDTQYF. CDR3 DNA: TGTGCCAGCAGCTTTAACAGCCGCACAGATACGCAGTATTTT.

A word on this clone: Other DNA sequences of this sample code for an identical CDR3. The CDR3 coding sequence is TGCGCCAGCAGCTCGCAGGGCGCGGGGGAGACCCAGTACTTC. Protein sequence: CASSSQGAGETQYF. This chain joins TRBV5-1 and TRBJ2-5; tentatively, D is TRBD2 (6 bases). This CDR3 is 14 amino acids long. CDR1 and CDR2 from the germline V gene are SGHRS and YFSETQ. V gave up 3 bases and J gave up 5 bases, with 14 bases separating them.

This chain joins TRBV7-9 and TRBJ1-1, with TRBD1 matching 11 bases. This CDR3 is built from 15 residues. Germline V gene sequence: CDR1 SEHNR, CDR2 FQNEAQ (reference sequence). V shed 5 bases, J shed 3 bases, and the junction held 5 bases outside the gene matches. The CDR3 DNA reads TGTGCCAGCAGCCGGAGGGACAGGGGGTACACTGAAGCTTTCTTT. Translated: CASSRRDRGYTEAFF.

V and J are TRBV4-1 and TRBJ1-4; D perhaps matches TRBD1 (5 bases). The germline V gene encodes CDR1 MGHRA and CDR2 YSYEKL. There are 16 residues in the CDR3. Trimming removed 3 bases from V and 5 bases from J, with 16 bases in between. The CDR3 loop is CASSQGPGRLNEKLFF. CDR3 nucleotide sequence: TGCGCCAGCAGCCAGGGGCCGGGACGGTTAAATGAAAAACTGTTTTTT.

CDR3 protein: CASSESSGPEETQYF. Written as DNA, the CDR3 is TGTGCCAGCAGTGAGTCTAGCGGACCTGAAGAGACCCAGTACTTC. The gene calls are TRBV25-1 and TRBJ2-5; the match to TRBD2 covers 7 bases. Unmatched junction bases numbered 7, after V lost 3 bases and J lost 3 bases. This CDR3 is built from 15 residues. Germline V gives CDR1 MGHDK, CDR2 SYGVNS.

Regarding this clone: A much larger clone sits a single nucleotide away, making a read error possible. The chain joins TRBV7-3 to TRBJ1-1; no reliable D call. Germline CDR1 reads SGHTA; CDR2 reads FQGTGA. CDR3 size: 13 residues. The CDR3 loop reads CANSYDRIEAAFF. CDR3 coding DNA: TGTGCCAACAGCTATGACCGCATAGAGGCAGCTTTCTTT.

The V call is TRBV5-1, the J call TRBJ2-1; 7 nucleotides agree with TRBD1. Germline V gene lookup returns CDR1 SGHRS and CDR2 YFSETQ. This CDR3 has 14 residues. Trimming took 0 bases from V and 9 from J; bases not matched to a gene: 6. The CDR3 loop reads CASSLEGQKGEQFF. CDR3 sequence (DNA): TGCGCCAGCAGCTTGGAGGGACAGAAGGGTGAGCAGTTCTTC.

On this clone: This CDR3 fails to terminate in the conserved phenylalanine or tryptophan, so it likely reflects a read error. The chain links TRBV7-8 to TRBJ2-7; tentatively, D is TRBD1 or TRBD2 (5 bases each). The ends were cut back, 5 bases at V and 3 bases at J, with 17 bases in the middle. There are 15 residues in the CDR3. CDR1 is SGHVS and CDR2 is FQNEAQ in the germline V gene. This CDR3 reads CASSQTGTLNYEQYL. The CDR3 coding sequence is TGTGCCAGCAGCCAGACCGGGACCCTCAACTACGAGCAGTACCTC.

J is TRBJ2-5 and V is TRBV28; D is unclear. The DNA end is more similar to TRBJ2-7, so the J call may be wrong. The CDR3 spans 13 residues. Per germline, CDR1 MDHEN and CDR2 SYDVKM. This CDR3 is CASRGQATYEQYF. For the CDR3, the DNA is TGTGCCAGCAGAGGGCAGGCAACCTACGAGCAGTACTTC.

The chain couples TRBV18 to TRBJ2-7; D gene ambiguous. CDR1 is KGHSH and CDR2 is LQKENI in the germline V gene. This CDR3 comprises 13 residues. Trimming removed 0 bases from V and 5 bases from J, with 8 bases in between. CDR3 in amino acids: CASSPPSIHEQYF. The CDR3 bases are TGTGCCAGCTCACCACCGTCGATCCACGAGCAGTACTTC.

This sequence joins TRBV15 and TRBJ2-1; D gene ambiguous. The CDR3 has 13 amino acids. Looked up from germline, CDR1 is LNHNV and CDR2 is YYDKDF (reference sequence). V lost 0 bases and J lost 8, with 8 bases in between. The CDR3 loop reads CATSRDLADEQFF. In nucleotides, the CDR3 is TGTGCCACCAGCAGAGATCTGGCCGATGAGCAGTTCTTC.

This clone was picked up a small number of times. CDR3 amino acids: CASSIHSGVQFF. CDR3 in DNA: TGTGCCAGTAGTATACATAGCGGGGTGCAGTTCTTC. This sequence joins TRBV19 and TRBJ2-1; 8 bases map to TRBD2. The length of the CDR3 is 12 residues. Trimming took 2 bases from V and 12 from J; bases not matched to a gene: 3. Per the germline V gene, CDR1 is LNHDA and CDR2 is SQIVND (reference sequence).

A word on this clone: A read error may explain this, as a much larger clone is one base away. The chain employs TRBV18 and TRBJ1-3, with TRBD1 matching 11 bases. Looked up from germline, CDR1 is KGHSH and CDR2 is LQKENI. CDR3 length: 16 residues. The J segment lost 1 base and the V segment lost 6 bases, leaving 5 bases of the junction unmatched. The CDR3 coding sequence is TGTGCCAGCTCCCCGGGACAGGGGGTTTCTGGAAACACCATATATTTT. This translates into CASSPGQGVSGNTIYF.

The chain couples TRBV18 to TRBJ1-5; 12 nucleotides align to TRBD1. V lost 3 bases to trimming and J lost 7 bases; unmatched junction nucleotides: 7. Germline loops: CDR1 KGHSH, CDR2 LQKENI. The CDR3 length is 16 residues. Here the CDR3 DNA reads TGTGCCAGCTCACCTCCCGGGACAGGGGGCTCACAGCCCCAGCATTTT. Protein: CASSPPGTGGSQPQHF.

The V call is TRBV28, the J call TRBJ2-6, with D maybe TRBD2 (7 bases). Germline CDR1 is MDHEN and CDR2 is SYDVKM. The CDR3 spans 18 residues. The V and J ends lost 2 bases and 1 base respectively, with 15 bases between them. CDR3 DNA: TGTGCCAGCAGTTTAAACGCAGGGAGGGGGTCTGGGGCCAACGTCCTGACTTTC. The encoded protein is CASSLNAGRGSGANVLTF.